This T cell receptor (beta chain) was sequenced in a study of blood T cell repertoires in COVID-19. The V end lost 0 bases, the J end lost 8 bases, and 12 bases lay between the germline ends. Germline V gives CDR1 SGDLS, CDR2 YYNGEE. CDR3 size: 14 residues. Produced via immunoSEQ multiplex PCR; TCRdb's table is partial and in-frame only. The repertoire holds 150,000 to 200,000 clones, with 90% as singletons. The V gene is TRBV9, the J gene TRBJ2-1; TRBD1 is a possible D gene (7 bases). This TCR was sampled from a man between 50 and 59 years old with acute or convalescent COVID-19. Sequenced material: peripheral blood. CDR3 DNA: TGTGCCAGCAGCGTAGAATCCAGGGGGGATGAGCAGTTCTTC. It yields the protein CASSVESRGDEQFF.